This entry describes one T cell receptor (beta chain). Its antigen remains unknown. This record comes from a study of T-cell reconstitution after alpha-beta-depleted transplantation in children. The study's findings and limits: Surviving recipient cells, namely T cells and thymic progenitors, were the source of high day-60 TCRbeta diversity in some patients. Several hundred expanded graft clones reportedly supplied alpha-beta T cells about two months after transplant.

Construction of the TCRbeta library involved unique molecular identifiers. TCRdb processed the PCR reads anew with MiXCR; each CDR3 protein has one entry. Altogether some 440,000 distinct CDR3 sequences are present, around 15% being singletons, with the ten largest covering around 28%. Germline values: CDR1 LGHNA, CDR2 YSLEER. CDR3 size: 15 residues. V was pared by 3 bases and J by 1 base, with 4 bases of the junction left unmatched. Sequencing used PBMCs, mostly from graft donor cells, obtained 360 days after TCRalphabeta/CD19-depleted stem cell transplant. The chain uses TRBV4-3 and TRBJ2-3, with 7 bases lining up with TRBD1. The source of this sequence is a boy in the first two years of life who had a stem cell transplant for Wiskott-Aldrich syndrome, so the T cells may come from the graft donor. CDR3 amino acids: CASSHSGTGTDTQYF. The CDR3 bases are TGCGCCAGCAGCCATTCCGGGACAGGCACAGATACGCAGTATTTT.